Listed below are T cell receptor beta chains from one sample, sequenced in a study of control samples from healthy donors and cancer patients. The method was immunoSEQ multiplex PCR; TCRdb's version includes in-frame clones alone and lacks a portion of them. In the table there are some 130,000 clones, approximately 90% of which are singletons. The sequencing input was blood. The origin of the receptors is a man aged 18 to 29 in good health. The CDR3 runs from the conserved cysteine through the conserved F or W. D genes are given only for firm matches. Part of the rows lack a size; the others show once, few, many or a class for expanded clones.

J gene,V gene,D gene,clone size,CDR3 protein,CDR3 DNA
TRBJ1-2,TRBV27,TRBD1,-,CASSQMAGGGLRGYTF,TGTGCCAGCAGTCAAATGGCAGGGGGCGGGTTGAGGGGCTACACCTTC
TRBJ1-5,TRBV19,-,-,CASRLGGGNQPQHF,TGTGCCAGCCGTTTGGGGGGTGGCAATCAGCCCCAGCATTTT
TRBJ2-7,TRBV19,TRBD1,once,CASSDGTGGGLPEQYF,TGTGCCAGTAGTGATGGGACAGGGGGCGGTCTCCCCGAGCAGTACTTC
TRBJ2-6,TRBV5-1,TRBD1,-,CASSTGTGAQSGANVLTF,TGCGCCAGCAGCACCGGGACAGGGGCACAATCTGGGGCCAACGTCCTGACTTTC
TRBJ1-1,TRBV29-1,-,-,CSVESVTEAFF,TGCAGCGTTGAATCTGTGACGGAAGCTTTCTTT
TRBJ1-1,TRBV2,TRBD1,-,CASSRQGGAEAFF,TGTGCCAGCAGTAGACAGGGAGGCGCTGAAGCTTTCTTT
TRBJ2-1,TRBV24-1,-,-,CATRDSYNEQFF,TGTGCCACCAGAGACAGTTACAATGAGCAGTTCTTC
TRBJ2-2,TRBV11-2,TRBD1,-,CASSMDRSTGELFF,TGTGCCAGCAGCATGGACAGGAGCACCGGGGAGCTGTTTTTT
TRBJ2-5,TRBV2,TRBD1,-,CANIRDREQETQYF,TGTGCCAATATCCGGGACAGGGAACAAGAGACCCAGTACTTC
TRBJ2-7,TRBV4-1,-,-,CASSQESGYEQYF,TGCGCCAGCAGCCAAGAGTCAGGGTACGAGCAGTACTTC
TRBJ2-1,TRBV3-1/TRBV3-2,-,-,CASSSSAGVDNNEQFF,TGTGCCAGCAGCTCATCGGCAGGGGTTGACAACAATGAGCAGTTCTTC
TRBJ2-7,TRBV21-1,-,-,CASSGRDCGYEQYF,TGTGCCAGCAGCGGCAGGGACTGCGGCTACGAGCAGTACTTC
TRBJ2-5,TRBV2,TRBD1,-,CASSSRDRGETQYF,TGTGCCAGCAGTTCCCGGGACAGGGGAGAGACCCAGTACTTC
TRBJ1-2,TRBV15,TRBD1,-,CATSRTGLSYGYTF,TGTGCCACCAGCCGGACAGGACTATCTTATGGTTACACCTTC
TRBJ2-7,TRBV4-2,-,-,CASSQDWGLTTYEQYF,TGTGCCAGCAGCCAAGATTGGGGACTGACCACCTACGAGCAGTACTTC
TRBJ2-4,TRBV21-1,-,-,CASSNGKFTVSKKLLAKNIQYF,TGTGCCAGCAGCAATGGAAAGTTCACGGTGTCAAAGAAACTACTAGCCAAAAACATTCAGTACTTC
TRBJ2-2,TRBV5-1,-,once,CASSLSDTGELFF,TGCGCCAGCAGCTTGTCGGATACCGGGGAGCTGTTTTTT
TRBJ1-3,TRBV10-3,-,-,CAISEGGNTIYF,TGTGCCATCAGTGAAGGGGGAAACACCATATATTTT
TRBJ1-5,TRBV19,-,-,CASSIPGSYQPQHF,TGTGCCAGTAGTATACCAGGGAGTTACCAGCCCCAGCATTTT
TRBJ1-5,TRBV18,-,-,CASSPLGINSNQPQHF,TGTGCCAGCTCACCACTGGGTATTAATAGCAATCAGCCCCAGCATTTT
TRBJ1-1,TRBV6-5,-,-,CASSSQDSNTEAFF,TGTGCCAGCAGTTCACAGGATTCGAACACTGAAGCTTTCTTT
TRBJ1-3,TRBV11-2,TRBD1,-,CASSLVGGQFSGNTIYF,TGTGCCAGCAGCTTAGTGGGGGGACAGTTCTCTGGAAACACCATATATTTT
TRBJ2-3,TRBV11-1,TRBD2,-,CASSPAGSSDTQYF,TGTGCCAGCAGCCCAGCGGGGTCGAGCGATACGCAGTATTTT
TRBJ2-7,TRBV19,TRBD1,-,CASSSRQGNEQYF,TGTGCCAGTAGTTCTCGACAGGGGAACGAGCAGTACTTC
TRBJ2-3,TRBV25-1,-,-,CASKEKASGTDTQYF,TGTGCCAGCAAGGAGAAGGCCTCGGGCACAGATACGCAGTATTTT
TRBJ1-1,TRBV19,TRBD1,-,CASNSVWTGDRANTEAFF,TGTGCCAGTAATTCCGTCTGGACAGGGGATCGTGCGAACACTGAAGCTTTCTTT
TRBJ1-1,TRBV5-5,TRBD1,-,CASSTWTGLVGTEAFF,TGTGCCAGCAGCACGTGGACAGGACTAGTAGGAACTGAAGCTTTCTTT
TRBJ2-1,TRBV7-3,-,-,CASSLGSYNEQFF,TGTGCCAGCAGCTTAGGCTCCTACAATGAGCAGTTCTTC
TRBJ2-5,TRBV7-6,-,-,CASSLRAGRETQYF,TGTGCCAGCAGCTTAAGGGCAGGGAGAGAGACCCAGTACTTC
TRBJ2-7,TRBV5-1,TRBD1,-,CASSLAGTGDYEQYF,TGCGCCAGCAGCTTGGCCGGGACAGGGGACTACGAGCAGTACTTC
TRBJ2-2,TRBV19,TRBD1,-,CASSNLGGQGSTGELFF,TGTGCCAGTAGTAATCTGGGGGGACAGGGATCGACCGGGGAGCTGTTTTTT
TRBJ1-1,TRBV7-3,-,-,CASSFRVNTEAFF,TGTGCCAGCAGCTTCCGAGTGAACACTGAAGCTTTCTTT
TRBJ1-5,TRBV6-5,-,-,CASIFSAGGGQPQHF,TGTGCCAGCATCTTCTCGGCGGGCGGCGGTCAGCCCCAGCATTTT
TRBJ2-6,TRBV3-1/TRBV3-2,-,-,CASSQSGSGANVLTF,TGTGCCAGCAGCCAAAGCGGCTCTGGGGCCAACGTCCTGACTTTC
TRBJ1-1,TRBV7-9,-,-,CASSPDRIWSEAFF,TGTGCCAGCAGCCCTGACAGAATTTGGTCTGAAGCTTTCTTT
TRBJ2-7,TRBV5-1,TRBD2,-,CASSLAETSGGREQYF,TGCGCCAGCAGCTTGGCCGAGACTAGCGGGGGAAGGGAGCAGTACTTC
TRBJ2-4,TRBV4-1,-,-,CASSQDLGDLAKNIQYF,TGCGCCAGCAGCCAAGATCTCGGGGACTTAGCCAAAAACATTCAGTACTTC
TRBJ2-7,TRBV6-2/TRBV6-3,-,-,CASSLYTYEQYF,TGTGCCAGCAGTCTATACACCTACGAGCAGTACTTC
TRBJ2-2,TRBV11-1,-,-,CASSLIQDNTGELFF,TGTGCCAGCAGCTTAATACAGGACAACACCGGGGAGCTGTTTTTT
TRBJ1-3,TRBV4-2,TRBD1,-,CASSLVGDSSGNTIYF,TGTGCCAGCAGCCTAGTAGGGGACAGCTCTGGAAACACCATATATTTT
TRBJ2-7,TRBV27,-,-,CASSSPSGKRYEQYF,TGTGCCAGCAGTTCCCCCTCGGGGAAGCGCTACGAGCAGTACTTC
TRBJ1-2,TRBV6-5,TRBD1,-,CASSLGQLYGYTF,TGTGCCAGCAGTTTGGGACAGCTCTATGGCTACACCTTC
TRBJ2-7,TRBV15,-,once,CATSPSRGSSYEQYF,TGTGCCACCAGCCCCTCCCGGGGGTCCTCCTACGAGCAGTACTTC
TRBJ1-2,TRBV30,TRBD1,-,CAWSGQGGYGYTF,TGTGCCTGGAGTGGCCAGGGGGGCTATGGCTACACCTTC
TRBJ1-5,TRBV7-9,-,-,CASSRTNQPQHF,TGTGCCAGCAGCCGTACCAATCAGCCCCAGCATTTT
TRBJ2-7,TRBV15,-,-,CATSKPGLLYEQYF,TGTGCCACCAGCAAACCGGGACTGTTATACGAGCAGTACTTC
TRBJ2-1,TRBV30,-,-,CAWSVAISYNEQFF,TGTGCCTGGAGTGTAGCGATCTCCTACAATGAGCAGTTCTTC
TRBJ2-2,TRBV11-3,TRBD1,-,CASRDRNTGELFF,TGTGCCAGCCGGGACAGGAACACCGGGGAGCTGTTTTTT
TRBJ1-3,TRBV7-6,-,-,CASSWGGTGGNTIYF,TGTGCCAGCAGCTGGGGGGGGACTGGTGGAAACACCATATATTTT
TRBJ2-1,TRBV3-1/TRBV3-2,-,-,CASSPGDRLTDEQFF,TGTGCCAGCAGCCCCGGCGACAGGCTCACTGATGAGCAGTTCTTC
TRBJ2-1,TRBV24-1,-,-,CATSSLRDSYNEQFF,TGTGCCACCTCATCTTTGAGGGACTCCTACAATGAGCAGTTCTTC
TRBJ2-2,TRBV9,-,-,CASEVAGELFF,TGTGCCAGCGAGGTGGCCGGGGAGCTGTTTTTT
TRBJ2-5,TRBV7-2,TRBD1,-,CASSWDRGETQYF,TGTGCCAGCAGCTGGGACAGGGGAGAGACCCAGTACTTC
TRBJ2-2,TRBV6-4,-,-,CASSDSKPENTGELFF,TGTGCCAGCAGTGACTCGAAGCCAGAGAACACCGGGGAGCTGTTTTTT
TRBJ2-1,TRBV6-2/TRBV6-3,-,-,CASSWLGGHEQFF,TGTGCCAGCAGTTGGTTAGGGGGACATGAGCAGTTCTTC
TRBJ1-5,TRBV5-6,-,-,CASSLGRGQPQHF,TGTGCCAGCAGCTTGGGAAGGGGTCAGCCCCAGCATTTT
TRBJ2-1,TRBV24-1,-,-,CATSDLAGEQFF,TGTGCCACCAGTGACTTAGCAGGTGAGCAGTTCTTC